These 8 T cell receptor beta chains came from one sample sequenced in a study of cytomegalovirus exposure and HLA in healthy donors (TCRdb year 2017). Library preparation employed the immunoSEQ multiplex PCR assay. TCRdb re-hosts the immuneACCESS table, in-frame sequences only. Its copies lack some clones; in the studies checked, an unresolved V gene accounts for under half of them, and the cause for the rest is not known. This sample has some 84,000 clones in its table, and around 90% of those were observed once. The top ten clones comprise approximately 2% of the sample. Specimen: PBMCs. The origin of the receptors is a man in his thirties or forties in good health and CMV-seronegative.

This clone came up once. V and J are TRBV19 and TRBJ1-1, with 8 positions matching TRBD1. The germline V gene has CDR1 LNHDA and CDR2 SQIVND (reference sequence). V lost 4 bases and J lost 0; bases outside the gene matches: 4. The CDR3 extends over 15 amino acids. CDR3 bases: TGTGCCAGTAGTAGCCGACAGGGGATGAACACTGAAGCTTTCTTT. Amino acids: CASSSRQGMNTEAFF.

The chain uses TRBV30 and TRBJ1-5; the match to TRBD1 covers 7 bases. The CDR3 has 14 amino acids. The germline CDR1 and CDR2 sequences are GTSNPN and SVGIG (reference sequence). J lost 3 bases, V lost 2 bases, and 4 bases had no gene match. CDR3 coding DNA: TGTGCCTGGAGTCTCGGGACAGCCAATCAGCCCCAGCATTTT. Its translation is CAWSLGTANQPQHF.

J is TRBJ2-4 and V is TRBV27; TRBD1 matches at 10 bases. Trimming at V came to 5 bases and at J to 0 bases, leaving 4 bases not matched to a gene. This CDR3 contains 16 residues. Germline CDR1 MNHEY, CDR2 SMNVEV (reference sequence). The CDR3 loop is CASSPGQGQAKNIQYF. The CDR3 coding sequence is TGTGCCAGCAGTCCGGGACAGGGGCAAGCCAAAAACATTCAGTACTTC.

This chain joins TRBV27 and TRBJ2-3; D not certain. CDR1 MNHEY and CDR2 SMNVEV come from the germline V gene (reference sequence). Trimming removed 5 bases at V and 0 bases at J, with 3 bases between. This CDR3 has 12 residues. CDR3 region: CASSPSTDTQYF. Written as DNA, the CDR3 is TGTGCCAGCAGTCCTAGCACAGATACGCAGTATTTT.

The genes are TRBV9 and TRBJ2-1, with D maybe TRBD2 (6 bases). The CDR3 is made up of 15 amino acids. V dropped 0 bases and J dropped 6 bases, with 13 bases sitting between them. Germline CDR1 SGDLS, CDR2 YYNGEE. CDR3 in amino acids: CASSVAGAFLNEQFF. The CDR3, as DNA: TGTGCCAGCAGCGTAGCGGGAGCCTTTCTCAATGAGCAGTTCTTC.

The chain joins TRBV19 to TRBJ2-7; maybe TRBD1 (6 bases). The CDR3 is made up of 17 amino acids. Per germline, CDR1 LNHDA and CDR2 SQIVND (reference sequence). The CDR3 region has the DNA TGTGCAGTAGTACAACAGCCACCGGGACATCCTTTTTACGAGCAGTACTTC. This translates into CAVVQQPPGHPFYEQYF.

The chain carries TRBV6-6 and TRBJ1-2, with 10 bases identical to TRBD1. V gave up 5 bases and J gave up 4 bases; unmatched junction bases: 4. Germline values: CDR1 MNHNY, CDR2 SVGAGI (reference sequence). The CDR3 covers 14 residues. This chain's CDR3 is CASSQTGGTYGYTF. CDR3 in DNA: TGTGCCAGCAGTCAGACAGGGGGCACCTATGGCTACACCTTC.

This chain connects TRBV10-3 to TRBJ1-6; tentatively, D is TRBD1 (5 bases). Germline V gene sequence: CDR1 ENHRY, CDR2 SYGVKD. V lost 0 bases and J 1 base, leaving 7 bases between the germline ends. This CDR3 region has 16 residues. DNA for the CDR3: TGTGCCATCAGTGAGTCTGCAGGGTCCTATAATTCACCCCTCCACTTT. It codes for CAISESAGSYNSPLHF.